Sequencing of this T cell receptor beta chain was carried out in a study of T cell responses to AZD1222 COVID-19 vaccine. Study observations and caveats: Repertoire samples came only from after the peak T cell response. Increased Spike-specific TCR breadth and depth were observed after two AZD1222 doses. Across spike, vaccine-associated CD4 TCRs were found, dominant at 160-218 and 743-854.

The CDR3 sequence is 12 residues long. The germline V gene has CDR1 MNHEY and CDR2 SVGAGI. Trimming shortened V by 8 bases and J by 3 bases, and 9 bases separated the two germline ends. Comment on this clone: Its target is not known.

Clones were sequenced by immunoSEQ multiplex PCR, and TCRdb holds only the in-frame ones, with some missing. The top ten clones hold 2.4% of a sample with about 120,000 clones, 75% to 90% of them seen once. Source: peripheral blood, taken on day 0 of AZD1222 vaccination. The J gene is TRBJ2-3, the V gene TRBV6-5, with D tentatively TRBD1 (6 bases). The source is an adult in good health. Written as DNA, the CDR3 is TGTGCCAGCTCGAGGGGGACAGATACGCAGTATTTT. Translated, it gives CASSRGTDTQYF.